Listed below are T cell receptor beta chains from one sample, sequenced in a study of human versus mouse CDR3 diversity and MHC coevolution. Clones were read by immunoSEQ multiplex PCR, and TCRdb kept only the in-frame ones, dropping some. The repertoire includes about 77,000 clones, under 95% of them detected once, and more than 0.13% sits in the top ten. The sequenced sample was naive CD4+ T cells from blood. All receptors come from a person aged 25-75 years in good health. Both conserved end residues are part of each CDR3. The D gene is left open where the match is weak. Clone size, where shown, is once, few, many, or a class for clones that have expanded.

size	V	D	J	CDR3	DNA
NA	TRBV21-1	NA	TRBJ1-5	CASSQGRKEQPQHF	TGTGCCAGCAGCCAGGGCCGGAAGGAACAGCCCCAGCATTTT
NA	TRBV19	TRBD2	TRBJ2-2	CASSIMGLAGGTGELFF	TGTGCCAGTAGTATAATGGGGCTAGCGGGAGGCACCGGGGAGCTGTTTTTT
NA	TRBV4-1	NA	TRBJ2-7	CVSSQRAGARSYEQYF	TGCGTCAGCAGCCAAAGAGCTGGGGCCCGATCCTACGAGCAGTACTTC
NA	TRBV7-6	TRBD1	TRBJ1-3	CASSSGTGVLGNTIYF	TGTGCCAGCAGCTCCGGGACAGGGGTGTTAGGAAACACCATATATTTT
few	TRBV19	NA	TRBJ1-1	CASSSVRNTEAFF	TGTGCCAGTAGTTCAGTCAGGAACACTGAAGCTTTCTTT
NA	TRBV2	NA	TRBJ1-2	CASKGLGQTFNYGYTF	TGTGCCAGCAAGGGTTTAGGACAGACGTTTAACTATGGCTACACCTTC
NA	TRBV5-1	TRBD1	TRBJ1-1	CASSLDGQGILRTEAFF	TGCGCCAGCAGCTTGGATGGACAGGGGATTCTCAGGACTGAAGCTTTCTTT
NA	TRBV6-5	TRBD2	TRBJ2-7	CASSALAGGAYEQYF	TGTGCCAGCAGTGCACTAGCGGGGGGCGCCTACGAGCAGTACTTC
NA	TRBV4-2	NA	TRBJ2-2	CASSQDAGIGELFF	TGTGCCAGCAGCCAAGATGCAGGGATCGGGGAGCTGTTTTTT
NA	TRBV20-1	NA	TRBJ2-1	CSAIRQIEQFF	TGCAGTGCTATTAGACAGATTGAGCAGTTCTTC
NA	TRBV4-2	TRBD2	TRBJ2-3	CASSQGLADTDTQYF	TGTGCCAGCAGCCAGGGACTAGCTGACACAGATACGCAGTATTTT
NA	TRBV6-1	NA	TRBJ1-2	CASSEAGVGGGYGYTF	TGTGCCAGCAGTGAAGCTGGAGTCGGCGGGGGATATGGCTACACCTTC
NA	TRBV14	NA	TRBJ2-7	CASSQPGLRDSSYEQYF	TGTGCCAGCAGCCAACCTGGGCTCCGGGACTCGTCCTACGAGCAGTACTTC
NA	TRBV2	NA	TRBJ2-5	CAIRRGGRETQYF	TGTGCCATTCGTAGGGGGGGACGCGAGACCCAGTACTTC
NA	TRBV19	NA	TRBJ2-2	CASSFLLGPGAALFF	TGTGCCAGTAGTTTCCTCCTCGGACCGGGAGCAGCGCTGTTTTTT
NA	TRBV2	TRBD2	TRBJ2-7	CASSERRGGKYF	TGTGCCAGCAGTGAAAGGCGGGGGGGCAAGTACTTC
NA	TRBV6-1	NA	TRBJ2-7	CASIGDWNYEQYF	TGTGCCAGCATCGGGGACTGGAACTACGAGCAGTACTTC
NA	TRBV7-8	TRBD2	TRBJ2-7	CASSPSGGTLYEQYF	TGTGCCAGCAGCCCCAGCGGGGGGACCCTCTACGAGCAGTACTTC
NA	TRBV5-6	NA	TRBJ1-2	CASSPTGVYGYTF	TGTGCCAGCAGCCCGACAGGAGTCTATGGCTACACCTTC
NA	TRBV18	TRBD1	TRBJ2-3	CASSPVLGTGGTDTQYF	TGTGCCAGCTCACCCGTCCTGGGGACAGGAGGCACAGATACGCAGTATTTT
NA	TRBV7-9	NA	TRBJ2-7	CASSATGAYEQYF	TGTGCCAGCAGCGCGACGGGGGCCTACGAGCAGTACTTC
NA	TRBV18	NA	TRBJ2-7	CASSPTGQGPYEQYF	TGTGCCAGCTCACCAACGGGTCAGGGGCCGTACGAGCAGTACTTC